This TCR beta chain was sequenced for a study of cytotoxic CD8 clonotypes in ibrutinib-treated CLL. This CDR3 is 14 amino acids long. Per germline, CDR1 MRHNA and CDR2 SNTAGT. The germline V and J ends were trimmed by 2 bases and 0 bases, with 2 bases remaining between them. The method was immunoSEQ multiplex PCR; TCRdb's version includes in-frame clones alone and lacks a portion of them. Among over 45,000 clones listed, 50% to 70% were seen once. This clone was detected only a few times. The sequence derives from a human donor with chronic lymphocytic leukemia. J is TRBJ1-6 and V is TRBV6-4; D gene ambiguous. The input for sequencing was PBMCs, taken at disease progression, from a patient treated with ibrutinib. DNA of the CDR3: TGTGCCAGCAGTGACAGCTCCTATAATTCACCCCTCCACTTT. It encodes CASSDSSYNSPLHF.